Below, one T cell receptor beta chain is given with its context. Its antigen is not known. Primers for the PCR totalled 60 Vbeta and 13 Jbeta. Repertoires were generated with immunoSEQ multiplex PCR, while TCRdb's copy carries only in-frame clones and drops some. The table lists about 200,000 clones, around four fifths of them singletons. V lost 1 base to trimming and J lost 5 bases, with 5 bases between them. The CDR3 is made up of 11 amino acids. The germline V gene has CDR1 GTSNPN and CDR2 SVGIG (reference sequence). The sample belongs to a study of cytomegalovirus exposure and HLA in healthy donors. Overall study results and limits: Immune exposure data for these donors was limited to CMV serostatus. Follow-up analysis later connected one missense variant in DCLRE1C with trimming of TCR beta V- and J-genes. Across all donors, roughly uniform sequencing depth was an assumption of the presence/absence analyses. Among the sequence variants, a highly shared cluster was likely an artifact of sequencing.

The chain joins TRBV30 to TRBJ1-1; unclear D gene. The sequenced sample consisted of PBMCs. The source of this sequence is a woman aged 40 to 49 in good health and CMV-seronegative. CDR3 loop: CAWSERTEAFF. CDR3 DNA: TGTGCCTGGAGTGAGAGAACTGAAGCTTTCTTT.